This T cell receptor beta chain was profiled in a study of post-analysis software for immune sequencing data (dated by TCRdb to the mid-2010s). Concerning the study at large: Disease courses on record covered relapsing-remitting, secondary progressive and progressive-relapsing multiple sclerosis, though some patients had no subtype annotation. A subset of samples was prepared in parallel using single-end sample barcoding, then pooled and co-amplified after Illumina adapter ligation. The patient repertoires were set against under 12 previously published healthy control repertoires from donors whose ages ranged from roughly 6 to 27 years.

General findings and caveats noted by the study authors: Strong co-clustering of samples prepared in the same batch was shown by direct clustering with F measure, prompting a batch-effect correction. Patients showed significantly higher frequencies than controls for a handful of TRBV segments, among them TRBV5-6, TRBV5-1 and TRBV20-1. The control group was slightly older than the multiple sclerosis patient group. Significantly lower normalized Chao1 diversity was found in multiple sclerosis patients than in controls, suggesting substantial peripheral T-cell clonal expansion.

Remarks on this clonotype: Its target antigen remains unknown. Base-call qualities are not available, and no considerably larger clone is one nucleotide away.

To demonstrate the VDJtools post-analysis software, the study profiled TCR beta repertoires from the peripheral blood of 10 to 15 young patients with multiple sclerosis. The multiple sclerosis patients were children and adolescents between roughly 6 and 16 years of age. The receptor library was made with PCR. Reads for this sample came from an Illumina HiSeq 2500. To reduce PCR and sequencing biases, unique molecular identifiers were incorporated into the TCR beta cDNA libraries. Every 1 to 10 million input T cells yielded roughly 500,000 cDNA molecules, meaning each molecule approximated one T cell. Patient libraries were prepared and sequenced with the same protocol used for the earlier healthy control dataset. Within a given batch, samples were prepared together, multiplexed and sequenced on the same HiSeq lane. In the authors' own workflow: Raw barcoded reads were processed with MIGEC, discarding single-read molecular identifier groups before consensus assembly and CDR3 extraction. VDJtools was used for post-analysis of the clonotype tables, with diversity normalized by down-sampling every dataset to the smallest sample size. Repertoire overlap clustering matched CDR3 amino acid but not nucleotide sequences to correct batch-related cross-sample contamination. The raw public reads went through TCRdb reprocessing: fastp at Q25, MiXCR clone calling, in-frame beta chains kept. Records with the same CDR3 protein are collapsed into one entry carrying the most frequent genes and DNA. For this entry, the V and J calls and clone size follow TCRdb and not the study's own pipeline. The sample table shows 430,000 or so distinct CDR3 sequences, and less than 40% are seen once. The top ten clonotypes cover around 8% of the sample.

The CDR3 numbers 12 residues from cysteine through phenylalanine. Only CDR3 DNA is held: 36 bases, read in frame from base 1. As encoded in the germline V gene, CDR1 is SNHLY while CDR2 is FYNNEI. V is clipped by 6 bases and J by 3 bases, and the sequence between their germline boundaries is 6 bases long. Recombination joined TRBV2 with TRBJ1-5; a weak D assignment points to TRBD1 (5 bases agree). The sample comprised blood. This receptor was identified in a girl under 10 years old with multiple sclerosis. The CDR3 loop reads CASRGDNQPQHF. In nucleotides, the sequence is TGTGCCAGCAGGGGGGACAATCAGCCCCAGCATTTT.